This entry features one TCR beta chain sequence. Trimming stripped 4 bases from V and 2 bases from J, with 18 bases between. CDR1 SGHTA and CDR2 FQGNSA come from the germline V gene. This CDR3 has 16 residues. A second PCR of about 7 to 11 cycles used a sample-barcoded 5' primer and a J-beta primer mix. Each CDR3 protein is one row after TCRdb ran MiXCR on the 5' RACE reads. The table has just over 800,000 distinct CDR3 sequences, around 62% seen once. The data are from a study of blood T cells in healthy people across ages. V usage is TRBV7-2 and J usage is TRBJ2-7, with unresolved D. The source material was blood. The TCR originated in a man under 40 in good health. The CDR3 protein is CASSSAVVIIPYEQYF. CDR3 nucleotides: TGTGCCAGCAGCTCCGCCGTGGTGATCATCCCCTACGAGCAGTACTTC.